Each of the 26 T cell receptor beta chains below was sequenced from the same sample in a study of shared clonotypes between healthy human individuals. The repertoire was sequenced with immunoSEQ multiplex PCR; TCRdb's copy has only in-frame clones and lacks some. Of millions of clones in the sample, 90% to 95% were seen once. The sequencing sample was made of naive CD4+ T cells sorted from blood. Subset here: CD45RA+ positively selected. Receptor source: a man aged 18 to 30 in good health.

The chain combines TRBV28 with TRBJ1-3; TRBD1 might be the D (5 bases). Germline V gene data show CDR1 as MDHEN and CDR2 as SYDVKM. This CDR3 comprises 16 residues. V was pared by 7 bases and J by 4 bases, with 20 bases between. CDR3 in amino acids: CASTLTPRDGGNTIYF. The CDR3 coding sequence is TGTGCCAGCACCCTTACACCCCGGGACGGCGGAAACACCATATATTTT.

The J gene is TRBJ2-3, the V gene TRBV12-5, with 11 bases identical to TRBD1. The CDR3 totals 15 residues. Germline V CDR1 and CDR2: LGHNT, FRNRAP. The J segment lost 2 bases and the V segment lost 6 bases, leaving 4 bases of the junction unmatched. Here the CDR3 DNA reads TGTGCTAGTGGCCCGGACAGGGGGCTCACAGATACGCAGTATTTT. Amino acid sequence: CASGPDRGLTDTQYF.

This chain links TRBV6-6 with TRBJ2-7, with 9 positions matching TRBD1. Per the germline V gene, CDR1 is MNHNY and CDR2 is SVGAGI (reference sequence). The CDR3 contains 15 residues. The junction had 8 bases not matched to a gene; V was cut back by 5 bases and J by 3 bases. DNA of the CDR3: TGTGCCAGCAGTCCGCGCGACAGGGGGGGCTACGAGCAGTACTTC. Translated: CASSPRDRGGYEQYF.

The rearrangement links TRBV13 to TRBJ1-5; D is ambiguous. The CDR3 runs 12 residues. Per germline, CDR1 PRHDT and CDR2 FYEKMQ (reference sequence). The germline V and J ends were trimmed by 5 bases and 7 bases, with 9 bases remaining between them. The CDR3 DNA reads as TGTGCCAGCAGCGCCCGAAAACAGCCCCAGCATTTT. This sequence encodes CASSARKQPQHF.

In DNA form, the CDR3 reads TGTGCCAGCAGTGGGGGACTAGCGAAATACAATGAGCAGTTCTTC. This translates into CASSGGLAKYNEQFF. The chain couples TRBV2 to TRBJ2-1; 10 bases map to TRBD2. Unmatched junction bases numbered 4, after V lost 4 bases and J lost 4 bases. There are 15 residues in the CDR3. Germline CDR1 SNHLY, CDR2 FYNNEI.

This rearrangement joins TRBV18 to TRBJ1-2, with 8 bases aligning to TRBD1. The CDR3 extends over 16 amino acids. Germline lookup yields CDR1 KGHSH and CDR2 LQKENI. Trimming at V came to 3 bases and at J to 1 base, leaving 7 bases not matched to a gene. The CDR3 spells CASSPGTGKINYGYTF. CDR3 in DNA: TGTGCCAGCTCACCGGGGACAGGAAAGATTAACTATGGCTACACCTTC.

V gene TRBV19 combines with J gene TRBJ2-2; D unresolved. The CDR3 totals 15 residues. V lost 5 bases, J lost 0 bases, and 10 bases lay in between. The germline V gene encodes CDR1 LNHDA and CDR2 SQIVND (reference sequence). The CDR3 bases are TGTGCCAGTAGTGGACGGATAGCGAACACCGGGGAGCTGTTTTTT. Its protein product is CASSGRIANTGELFF.

The J gene is TRBJ2-3, the V gene TRBV4-1, with D unresolved. CDR3 size: 15 residues. V was shortened by 1 base and J by 3 bases, with 11 bases between the two germline ends. The V gene's germline CDR1 is MGHRA and CDR2 YSYEKL. The CDR3 reads CASSQVRLSTDTQYF. CDR3 DNA: TGCGCCAGCAGCCAAGTTAGATTATCGACAGATACGCAGTATTTT.

The rearrangement links TRBV18 to TRBJ2-3; unclear D gene. CDR1 KGHSH and CDR2 LQKENI come from the germline V gene. The V gene lost 2 bases and the J gene lost 0 bases, with 9 bases spanning the gap. This CDR3 is built from 15 residues. CDR3 protein: CASSPTYASTDTQYF. The CDR3 DNA reads TGTGCCAGCTCACCAACCTATGCTAGCACAGATACGCAGTATTTT.

V and J are TRBV4-1 and TRBJ2-7; no definite D call. The CDR3 has 14 amino acids. CDR1 and CDR2 (germline): MGHRA, YSYEKL. V was shortened by 5 bases and J by 0 bases, with 11 bases between the two germline ends. CDR3: CASSDMRSSYEQYF. The CDR3 DNA follows: TGCGCCAGCAGCGACATGAGGAGCTCCTACGAGCAGTACTTC.

With regard to this clone: This sample includes further DNA sequences coding for the same CDR3. The chain uses TRBV6-5 and TRBJ2-1; the D gene is possibly TRBD1 (5 bases). Germline CDR1 reads MNHEY; CDR2 reads SVGAGI. This CDR3 is 15 amino acids long. Trimming cost V 0 bases and J 2 bases, with 8 bases left between them. In nucleotides, the CDR3 is TGTGCCAGCAGTTACTCAGGCAGGGCCTACAATGAGCAGTTCTTC. Protein sequence: CASSYSGRAYNEQFF.

The chain joins TRBV5-5 to TRBJ1-6; D gene ambiguous. The CDR3 length is 13 residues. With 4 bases removed from V and 5 bases from J, the gap between germline ends came to 7 bases. Germline V lookup: CDR1 SGHKS, CDR2 YYEKEE (reference sequence). Here the CDR3 DNA reads TGTGCCAGCAGCACCGAAGATAATTCACCCCTCCACTTT. As protein: CASSTEDNSPLHF. The whole variable domain, filled in from reference TRBV5-5 and TRBJ1-6, reads DAGVTQSPTHLIKTRGQQVTLRCSPISGHKSVSWYQQVLGQGPQFIFQYYEKEERGRGNFPDRFSARQFPNYSSELNVNALLLGDSALYLCASSTEDNSPLHFGNGTRLTVT.

In this sample, this clone turned up once. The chain is built from TRBV28 and TRBJ1-1; D is undetermined. The CDR3 extends over 14 amino acids. Germline V gene lookup returns CDR1 MDHEN and CDR2 SYDVKM. The V gene lost 6 bases and the J gene lost 7 bases, with 18 bases spanning the gap. The CDR3 sequence is CASSLTGIEGEAFF. CDR3 in DNA: TGTGCCAGCAGCTTAACGGGGATTGAGGGTGAAGCTTTCTTT.

This clone has just one count. The chain couples TRBV4-3 to TRBJ1-4; 10 bases are shared with TRBD1. J lost 7 bases, V lost 1 base, and 0 bases had no gene match. The CDR3 is 14 residues long. Per germline, CDR1 LGHNA and CDR2 YSLEER. CDR3 nucleotides: TGCGCCAGCAGCCAAGGGACAGGGGGTGAAAAACTGTTTTTT. Protein: CASSQGTGGEKLFF.

As for this clone: The sample holds other DNA sequences that translate to the same CDR3. The CDR3 DNA follows: TGCGCCAGCAGCTTGGCGAGAAGCTCCTACAATGAGCAGTTCTTC. Its protein is CASSLARSSYNEQFF. The chain joins TRBV5-1 to TRBJ2-1; D gene unclear. The V and J ends lost 0 bases and 0 bases respectively, with 7 bases between them. The CDR3 extends over 15 amino acids. Germline lookup yields CDR1 SGHRS and CDR2 YFSETQ.

CDR3 in amino acids: CASSQDDRGLYEQYF. CDR3 nucleotides: TGCGCCAGCAGCCAAGATGACAGGGGCCTCTACGAGCAGTACTTC. The chain employs TRBV4-1 and TRBJ2-7, with TRBD1 matching 8 bases. The CDR3 extends over 15 amino acids. The germline V gene encodes CDR1 MGHRA and CDR2 YSYEKL. V lost 0 bases and J lost 3; bases outside the gene matches: 4.

The V and J genes are TRBV11-2 and TRBJ2-5; D unclear. Germline V gene sequence: CDR1 SGHAT, CDR2 FQNNGV. Trimming cost V 0 bases and J 7 bases, with 3 bases left between them. This CDR3 has 11 amino acids. In DNA, the CDR3 is TGTGCCAGCAGCTTAGACGGGACCCAGTACTTC. Residues: CASSLDGTQYF.

This clone was seen more than once but under ten times. This chain connects TRBV30 to TRBJ1-3; the match to TRBD1 covers 7 bases. Germline loops: CDR1 GTSNPN, CDR2 SVGIG (reference sequence). This CDR3 comprises 16 residues. The V gene end was trimmed by 3 bases and the J gene end by 0 bases; junction bases not matched to a gene: 8. In nucleotides, the CDR3 is TGTGCCTGGAGCCCTTTGACAGGGAGCTCTGGAAACACCATATATTTT. Amino acid sequence: CAWSPLTGSSGNTIYF.

The chain uses TRBV5-4 and TRBJ2-7; 8 nucleotides line up with TRBD2. V shed 4 bases, J shed 2 bases, and the junction held 8 bases outside the gene matches. Germline CDR1 and CDR2: SGHNT and YYREEE (reference sequence). The CDR3 is 15 residues long. Here the CDR3 reads CASSRGAGVAYEQYF. CDR3 coding DNA: TGTGCCAGCAGCCGGGGAGCGGGAGTGGCCTACGAGCAGTACTTC.

This clone was counted a few times. The chain joins TRBV11-2 to TRBJ2-1, with 12 bases aligning to TRBD2. The CDR3 contains 16 residues. Losses at the gene ends were 1 base for V and 14 bases for J; bases not matched to a gene: 12. Looked up from germline, CDR1 is SGHAT and CDR2 is FQNNGV. The CDR3 is CASSLAPSGGAERKFF. DNA of the CDR3: TGTGCCAGCAGCTTAGCGCCTAGCGGGGGGGCAGAGAGGAAGTTCTTC.

To note about this clone: Additional DNA sequences in this sample encode the identical CDR3. V usage is TRBV19 and J usage is TRBJ2-7, with 8 nucleotides matching TRBD1. Losses at the gene ends were 6 bases for V and 2 bases for J; bases not matched to a gene: 3. This CDR3 has 13 amino acids. The germline V gene has CDR1 LNHDA and CDR2 SQIVND (reference sequence). The CDR3 nucleotides read TGTGCCAGTAGCGACAGGGGAACCTACGAGCAGTACTTC. This gives the protein CASSDRGTYEQYF.

This clone was seen just once. This rearrangement joins TRBV19 to TRBJ2-7; possibly TRBD1 or TRBD2 for D (5 bases each). The CDR3 consists of 13 residues. V lost 3 bases to trimming and J lost 7 bases, with 13 bases between them. The germline V gene encodes CDR1 LNHDA and CDR2 SQIVND (reference sequence). The CDR3 reads CASSMGTAEEQYF. DNA of the CDR3: TGTGCCAGTAGTATGGGGACCGCGGAGGAGCAGTACTTC.

CDR3 amino acids: CASRFDRAGNTIYF. The CDR3 region has the DNA TGTGCCAGCAGGTTTGACAGGGCGGGAAACACCATATATTTT. The chain combines TRBV28 with TRBJ1-3; TRBD1 agrees at 7 bases. CDR1 is MDHEN, CDR2 SYDVKM, per germline. The CDR3 is made up of 14 amino acids. V lost 6 bases and J lost 4; bases outside the gene matches: 6.

V usage is TRBV4-1 and J usage is TRBJ2-5, with 7 bases that match TRBD1. CDR1 is MGHRA, CDR2 YSYEKL, per germline. Trimming removed 1 base from V and 2 bases from J; junction bases left unmatched: 10. The CDR3 spans 17 residues. CDR3 residues: CASSQAVTGYTQETQYF. Here the CDR3 DNA reads TGCGCCAGCAGCCAAGCTGTGACAGGGTACACTCAAGAGACCCAGTACTTC.

The rearrangement joins TRBV6-5 to TRBJ2-7; 10 bases fit TRBD1. The trim removed 5 bases at V and 5 bases at J, leaving 6 bases unmatched. Germline lookup yields CDR1 MNHEY and CDR2 SVGAGI. The length of the CDR3 is 14 residues. The CDR3 here is CASSTRDRGHEQYF. The CDR3 region has the DNA TGTGCCAGCAGTACCAGGGACAGGGGCCACGAGCAGTACTTC.

J is TRBJ2-5 and V is TRBV7-8; D uncertain. Trimming stripped 1 base from V and 1 base from J, with 10 bases between. Germline-derived CDR1 and CDR2 are SGHVS and FQNEAQ. This CDR3 region has 15 residues. The CDR3: CASSLGSVPQETQYF. The CDR3 DNA reads TGTGCCAGCAGCTTAGGATCGGTACCCCAAGAGACCCAGTACTTC.